These T cell receptor beta chains were read from a single sample in a study of blood T cell repertoires in COVID-19. Produced via immunoSEQ multiplex PCR; TCRdb's table is partial and in-frame only. The table includes approximately 240,000 clones, 80% to 90% detected once. The sequenced sample was PBMCs or T cells enriched from blood (not recorded which). The receptors derive from a woman aged 50 to 65 in a cohort exposed to, infected with or recovered from COVID-19 (not recorded which). Each CDR3 is given with its conserved first and last residue. A D gene is named only where the DNA matches it firmly. Clone size is shown for a subset of rows, as once, few, many or a class of expanded clone.

v_gene: TRBV7-9; abundance: .; d_gene: .; j_gene: TRBJ1-1; CDR3nt: TGTGCCAGCAGCTTAGTAGGGGGTGAGACTGAAGCTTTCTTT; CDR3aa: CASSLVGGETEAFF
v_gene: TRBV7-2; abundance: .; d_gene: .; j_gene: TRBJ2-7; CDR3nt: TGTGCCAGCAGTCAACTAGCCGGGAACTCCTACGAGCAGTACTTC; CDR3aa: CASSQLAGNSYEQYF
v_gene: TRBV6-5; abundance: .; d_gene: TRBD1; j_gene: TRBJ1-6; CDR3nt: TGTGCCAGCAGGATAACAGGGGCCGGATCACCCCTCCACTTT; CDR3aa: CASRITGAGSPLHF
v_gene: TRBV28; abundance: .; d_gene: .; j_gene: TRBJ2-7; CDR3nt: TGTGCCAGCAGTTCCAGCCAGGGGCTCTACGAGCAGTACTTC; CDR3aa: CASSSSQGLYEQYF
v_gene: TRBV5-4; abundance: .; d_gene: TRBD1; j_gene: TRBJ1-1; CDR3nt: TGTGCCAGCAGCGCCGGTGGGACAGGGGTCACTGAAGCTTTCTTT; CDR3aa: CASSAGGTGVTEAFF
v_gene: TRBV11-2; abundance: once; d_gene: .; j_gene: TRBJ2-3; CDR3nt: TGTGCCAGCAGCTTAGACCGGACTTACACAGATACGCAGTATTTT; CDR3aa: CASSLDRTYTDTQYF
v_gene: TRBV2; abundance: .; d_gene: .; j_gene: TRBJ1-2; CDR3nt: TGTGCCAGCACGGAGGTGAGGCTGGCCTACACCTTC; CDR3aa: CASTEVRLAYTF
v_gene: TRBV28; abundance: .; d_gene: .; j_gene: TRBJ1-5; CDR3nt: TGTGCCAGCACCTTATACTTCAATCAGCCCCAGCATTTT; CDR3aa: CASTLYFNQPQHF
v_gene: TRBV27; abundance: .; d_gene: TRBD1; j_gene: TRBJ1-4; CDR3nt: TGTGCCAGCAAAATAACAGGGGTTGGTCTCGAAAAACTGTTTTTT; CDR3aa: CASKITGVGLEKLFF
v_gene: TRBV7-9; abundance: .; d_gene: .; j_gene: TRBJ1-5; CDR3nt: TGTGCCAGCAGCTTAGGAGGGTATGGGTTGCAGCCCCAGCATTTT; CDR3aa: CASSLGGYGLQPQHF
v_gene: TRBV24-1; abundance: .; d_gene: .; j_gene: TRBJ2-2; CDR3nt: TGTGCCACCAGTGCCAGATCCGGGACATCATACGGACACACCGGGGAGCTGTTTTTT; CDR3aa: CATSARSGTSYGHTGELFF
v_gene: TRBV29-1; abundance: .; d_gene: .; j_gene: TRBJ1-2; CDR3nt: TGCAGCGTTGAAGTCGGTTATGGCTACACCTTC; CDR3aa: CSVEVGYGYTF
v_gene: TRBV12-3/TRBV12-4; abundance: .; d_gene: .; j_gene: TRBJ1-1; CDR3nt: TGTGCCAGCAGTCCCGGCAGGGTAGCTTTCTTT; CDR3aa: CASSPGRVAFF
v_gene: TRBV7-2; abundance: .; d_gene: .; j_gene: TRBJ1-3; CDR3nt: TGTGCCAGCAGCACAGGTGGAATGGGTGGAAACACCATATATTTT; CDR3aa: CASSTGGMGGNTIYF
v_gene: TRBV4-2; abundance: .; d_gene: .; j_gene: TRBJ1-3; CDR3nt: TGTGCCAGCAGCCAGGGAGGGGGGGGAAACACCATATATTTT; CDR3aa: CASSQGGGGNTIYF
v_gene: TRBV7-9; abundance: .; d_gene: TRBD1; j_gene: TRBJ1-1; CDR3nt: TGTGCCAGCAGCCCGCAGGGGGCTCGAACTGAAGCTTTCTTT; CDR3aa: CASSPQGARTEAFF
v_gene: TRBV19; abundance: .; d_gene: .; j_gene: TRBJ1-2; CDR3nt: TGTGCCAGTAGTATCTTCTCCTACAGCTATGGCTACACCTTC; CDR3aa: CASSIFSYSYGYTF
v_gene: TRBV19; abundance: .; d_gene: TRBD2; j_gene: TRBJ2-2; CDR3nt: TGTGCCAGTACTAGCGGGGGAGGCACCGGGGAGCTGTTTTTT; CDR3aa: CASTSGGGTGELFF
v_gene: TRBV3-1/TRBV3-2; abundance: .; d_gene: TRBD2; j_gene: TRBJ2-1; CDR3nt: TGTGCCAGCAGCCAAGAGATGACTAGCGGGGGGATTTACAATGAGCAGTTCTTC; CDR3aa: CASSQEMTSGGIYNEQFF
v_gene: TRBV9; abundance: once; d_gene: .; j_gene: TRBJ2-7; CDR3nt: TGTGCCAGCAGCGAGCCCAACCGGGATTTTTCCTCCTACGAGCAGTACTTC; CDR3aa: CASSEPNRDFSSYEQYF